This T cell receptor beta chain derives from a study of shared clonotypes between healthy human individuals. As handled by the study authors: ImmunoSEQ sequences covered only the junction and lacked quality scores; filtering therefore differed. Some clones are missing from TCRdb's copy, which holds only in-frame ones; the method was immunoSEQ multiplex PCR. The D gene and trimming were derived from the DNA, and the V and J assignments and clone size from that table. The data hold about 2.4 million clones, with around 94% observed a single time. Free of recent acute infections or vaccinations, the donors were healthy HIV-negative adults. Remarks on this clone: The antigen is unknown.

V shed 5 bases and J 9 bases; nucleotides not matched to a gene: 12. The germline CDR1 and CDR2 sequences are SGHRS and YFSETQ. This CDR3 is 15 amino acids long. Overall study findings and caveats: Shared clonotypes across all four donors exceeded non-shared ones in generation probability. A handful of donors showed sharing of about 4.6% of naive CD4 clonotypes.

Sequencing used naive CD4+ T cells sorted from blood. Subset denoted: CD45RA+ positively selected. The chain is built from TRBV5-1 and TRBJ2-1; 9 nucleotides line up with TRBD1. The receptor was isolated from a man younger than 35 in good health. CDR3 sequence reads: CASSQIQGASREQFF. The DNA for the CDR3 is TGCGCCAGCAGTCAAATACAGGGGGCGAGTCGTGAGCAGTTCTTC.